The sequence of this T cell receptor (beta chain) was determined in a study of blood T cell repertoires in COVID-19. Study-level information: Samples representing acute and convalescent COVID-19 were sourced from the United States, Italy and Spain. PBMCs, B-cell-depleted T cells, or T cells were the source of the cDNA or gDNA that made up the material.

The CDR3 has 16 residues. Germline V gene lookup returns CDR1 LGHNA and CDR2 YSLEER. The junction had 2 bases not matched to a gene; V was cut back by 1 base and J by 2 bases. The authors' processing: Amplification of reference gene primers was used by the study to estimate nucleated cell counts. Repertoires were generated with immunoSEQ multiplex PCR, while TCRdb's copy carries only in-frame clones and drops some. D and trimming were read from the DNA, whereas the V and J calls and clone size are those reported in that table. The repertoire holds over 200,000 clones, approximately 87% seen once, with approximately 3.1% in the top ten.

The J gene is TRBJ2-7, the V gene TRBV4-3; the match to TRBD2 covers 13 bases. The sequence derives from a woman aged 45-59 years in a cohort exposed to, infected with or recovered from COVID-19 (not recorded which). Sequencing was performed on PBMCs or T cells enriched from blood (not recorded which). CDR3 nucleotides: TGCGCCAGCAGCCAAGGGACTAGCGGGGGAGCCTACGAGCAGTACTTC. Translated: CASSQGTSGGAYEQYF.